The 14 T cell receptor beta chains below come from one sample, sequenced in a study of cytotoxic CD8 clonotypes in ibrutinib-treated CLL. Produced via immunoSEQ multiplex PCR; TCRdb's table is partial and in-frame only. The repertoire includes more than 75,000 clones, roughly three quarters of them detected once, and around 24% sits in the top ten. Sample: PBMCs, taken after 24 months of ibrutinib treatment. The receptors stem from a human donor with chronic lymphocytic leukemia.

The rearrangement links TRBV6-1 to TRBJ1-1; D unresolved. Trimming shortened V by 7 bases and J by 3 bases, and 15 bases separated the two germline ends. The germline gives CDR1 MNHNS, CDR2 SASEGT. The CDR3 runs 14 residues. The CDR3 sequence is CASKQLRPDTEAFF. DNA for the CDR3: TGTGCCAGCAAACAGCTGCGTCCCGACACTGAAGCTTTCTTT.

The V and J genes are TRBV2 and TRBJ2-7; D might be TRBD2 (6 bases). V was pared by 2 bases and J by 4 bases, with 9 bases between. CDR1 and CDR2 (germline): SNHLY, FYNNEI. This CDR3 has 13 residues. The CDR3, as DNA: TGTGCCAGCAGTGAATTCCGGGAGTACGAGCAGTACTTC. It translates to CASSEFREYEQYF.

V is TRBV18 and J is TRBJ1-2; no clear D. The CDR3 loop spans 14 amino acids. Per the germline V gene, CDR1 is KGHSH and CDR2 is LQKENI. V dropped 0 bases and J dropped 7 bases, with 12 bases sitting between them. The CDR3 DNA follows: TGTGCCAGCTCACCACCGGCGCAGGTGGGTGGCTACACCTTC. Amino acid sequence: CASSPPAQVGGYTF.

This clone occurred many times. V and J are TRBV18 and TRBJ2-7, with 8 bases fitting TRBD1. The J segment lost 6 bases and the V segment lost 4 bases, leaving 11 bases of the junction unmatched. Germline lookup yields CDR1 KGHSH and CDR2 LQKENI. The CDR3 totals 15 residues. DNA for the CDR3: TGTGCCAGCTCACTACGACAGGGGATTCGTCTCGAGCAGTACTTC. Translated, it gives CASSLRQGIRLEQYF. The whole variable domain, remainder taken from reference TRBV18 and TRBJ2-7, is NAGVMQNPRHLVRRRGQEARLRCSPMKGHSHVYWYRQLPEEGLKFMVYLQKENIIDESGMPKERFSAEFPKEGPSILRIQQVVRGDSAAYFCASSLRQGIRLEQYFGPGTRLTVT.

This clone has at least ten counts. The V call is TRBV6-6, the J call TRBJ2-1, with D perhaps TRBD2 (5 bases). The CDR3 sequence is 16 residues long. Germline CDR1 is MNHNY and CDR2 is SVGAGI (reference sequence). V lost 2 bases to trimming and J lost 0 bases, with 11 bases between them. The CDR3 is CASSYPQSGSYNEQFF. CDR3 DNA: TGTGCCAGCAGTTACCCGCAGAGCGGCTCCTACAATGAGCAGTTCTTC.

The chain carries TRBV2 and TRBJ1-1; no firm D call. Trimming pared 9 bases from V and 0 bases from J, leaving 23 bases between. Germline CDR1 SNHLY, CDR2 FYNNEI. This CDR3 region has 17 residues. CDR3 residues: CAREVIHTAPMNTEAFF. CDR3 nucleotide sequence: TGTGCCAGAGAGGTGATTCACACAGCTCCCATGAACACTGAAGCTTTCTTT.

V is TRBV5-1 and J is TRBJ2-3; D might be TRBD2 (5 bases). Between the trimmed V and J ends, which lost 0 bases and 3 bases, there was a span of 11 bases. CDR3 length equals 15 residues. Germline V lookup: CDR1 SGHRS, CDR2 YFSETQ. The DNA for the CDR3 is TGCGCCAGCAGCTTGGTCGGGCGGGTTACAGATACGCAGTATTTT. Translated: CASSLVGRVTDTQYF.

Comments on this clone: The sample has other DNA sequences that encode this CDR3 too. J is TRBJ2-7 and V is TRBV28; 16 bases agree with TRBD2. CDR1 MDHEN and CDR2 SYDVKM come from the germline V gene. The trim removed 4 bases at V and 3 bases at J, leaving 6 bases unmatched. The CDR3 covers 17 residues. CDR3 protein: CASSSPGLAGGGYEQYF. The CDR3 DNA follows: TGTGCCAGCAGTTCCCCGGGACTAGCGGGAGGGGGCTACGAGCAGTACTTC.

This clone has a handful of counts. The chain couples TRBV6-1 to TRBJ2-3; D is unresolved. Germline CDR1 reads MNHNS; CDR2 reads SASEGT. This CDR3 is built from 17 residues. Between the trimmed V and J ends, which lost 0 bases and 6 bases, there was a span of 19 bases. This CDR3 reads CASSEAHWQDVSDTQYF. The CDR3 DNA is TGTGCCAGCAGTGAAGCGCATTGGCAGGATGTTTCGGATACGCAGTATTTT.

The chain recombines TRBV7-3 with TRBJ2-1; no firm D call. Trimming shortened V by 0 bases and J by 0 bases, and 3 bases separated the two germline ends. Germline V gives CDR1 SGHTA, CDR2 FQGTGA. This CDR3 region has 14 residues. CDR3 nucleotide sequence: TGTGCCAGCAGCTTAACCCCCTCCTACAATGAGCAGTTCTTC. It yields the protein CASSLTPSYNEQFF.

The gene calls are TRBV6-1 and TRBJ2-5; weak D call: TRBD2 (5 bases). This CDR3 has 15 residues. V lost 5 bases and J 2 bases, leaving 15 bases between the germline ends. CDR1 and CDR2 (germline): MNHNS, SASEGT. This CDR3 is CASSTLPGSQETQYF. CDR3 DNA: TGTGCCAGCAGTACCTTACCGGGATCACAAGAGACCCAGTACTTC.

The chain recombines TRBV14 with TRBJ2-3; D remains unclear. The CDR3 is 14 residues long. V lost 2 bases, J lost 0 bases, and 6 bases lay in between. The germline V gene encodes CDR1 SGHDN and CDR2 FVKESK. The CDR3 loop reads CASSQHWSTDTQYF. The CDR3 nucleotides read TGTGCCAGCAGCCAACACTGGAGCACAGATACGCAGTATTTT.

The chain has TRBV27 and TRBJ2-6; the D is unclear. The CDR3 is 15 amino acids. Trimming took off 4 bases at V and 0 bases at J, with 7 bases between the two ends. Germline values: CDR1 MNHEY, CDR2 SMNVEV (reference sequence). The CDR3 loop is CASSSPSSGANVLTF. The CDR3 DNA follows: TGTGCCAGCAGTTCGCCTAGCTCTGGGGCCAACGTCCTGACTTTC.

The rearrangement joins TRBV11-2 to TRBJ1-1, with D perhaps matching TRBD1 (5 bases). V shed 4 bases and J shed 1 base, with 7 bases lying between them. The CDR3 spans 13 residues. Germline assignment: CDR1 SGHAT and CDR2 FQNNGV. CDR3 amino acids: CASSSTENTEAFF. CDR3 in DNA: TGTGCCAGCAGCTCGACAGAGAACACTGAAGCTTTCTTT.